The 5 T cell receptor beta chains given below trace back to one sample, sequenced in a study of T cell clonality in common variable immunodeficiency. Clones were sequenced by immunoSEQ multiplex PCR, and TCRdb holds only the in-frame ones, with some missing. Observed in the sample are about 47,000 clones, none of them singletons. The sample consisted of peripheral blood mononuclear cells. The receptor source for this set is a person between 18 and 70 years old in good health.

This clone has a count of ten or more. The CDR3 end is not reached by the read, which stops 3 residues before it; the germline J gene fills it in. The V gene is TRBV10-3, the J gene TRBJ1-2; perhaps TRBD1 as D (5 bases). Germline CDR1 reads ENHRY; CDR2 reads SYGVKD. CDR3 length: 17 residues. This chain's CDR3 is CAISESILAGVQETYTF. CDR3 DNA (partial): TGTGCCATCAGTGAGTCGATACTAGCGGGGGTACAAGAGACC.

The sample holds many counts of this clone. Coverage ceases 3 residues before the CDR3 finishes, and the germline J gene fills in the end. The chain recombines TRBV2 with TRBJ2-7; perhaps TRBD1 as D (5 bases). Germline assignment: CDR1 SNHLY and CDR2 FYNNEI. V dropped 8 bases and J dropped 1 base, with 15 bases sitting between them. The CDR3 runs to 14 residues. CDR3 DNA, as far as it was read: TGTGCCAGCGTATCAAGACAGAAATCCTACGAG. Amino acids: CASVSRQKSYE. The entire CDR3 protein reads CASVSRQKSYEQYF.

Worth noting for this clone: The missing CDR3 end, 3 residues past where the read stops, is filled in from the germline J gene. The chain uses TRBV20-1 and TRBJ2-7; tentative D call: TRBD2 (5 bases). The V end lost 0 bases, the J end lost 4 bases, and 13 bases lay between the germline ends. CDR1 is DFQATT, CDR2 SNEGSKA, per germline (reference sequence). The CDR3 sequence is 14 residues long. CDR3 DNA (partial): TGCAGTGCTAGAGACCCGGGGTCGGGGTACGAG. Protein sequence: CSARDPGSGYE. The whole CDR3 sequence is CSARDPGSGYEQYF.

This clone has at least ten counts. The read comes to an end 3 residues before the CDR3 does, leaving the germline J gene to fill in the end. Additional DNA sequences in this sample encode the identical CDR3. The gene calls are TRBV29-1 and TRBJ1-2; possible D gene TRBD1, 5 bases. The CDR3 is made up of 11 amino acids. Germline values: CDR1 SQVTM, CDR2 ANQGSEA. V lost 6 bases to trimming and J lost 5 bases, with 10 bases between them. The sequenced CDR3 bases are TGCAGCGTGGGGGGAGGTTATGGC. As protein: CSVGGGYG. The CDR3, in full, reads CSVGGGYGYTF.

This clone was seen many times. CDR3 bases read: TGTGCCTGGAGTTTCAGGGGCTCGGGAGATACG. Residues: CAWSFRGSGDT. The whole CDR3 sequence is CAWSFRGSGDTQYF. The rearrangement links TRBV30 to TRBJ2-3; a possible D gene is TRBD1 (6 bases). The read is 3 residues too short to cover the CDR3 end, so that end is filled in from the germline J gene. The CDR3 spans 14 residues. Germline V lookup: CDR1 GTSNPN, CDR2 SVGIG (reference sequence). The V end lost 2 bases, the J end lost 5 bases, and 14 bases lay between the germline ends.